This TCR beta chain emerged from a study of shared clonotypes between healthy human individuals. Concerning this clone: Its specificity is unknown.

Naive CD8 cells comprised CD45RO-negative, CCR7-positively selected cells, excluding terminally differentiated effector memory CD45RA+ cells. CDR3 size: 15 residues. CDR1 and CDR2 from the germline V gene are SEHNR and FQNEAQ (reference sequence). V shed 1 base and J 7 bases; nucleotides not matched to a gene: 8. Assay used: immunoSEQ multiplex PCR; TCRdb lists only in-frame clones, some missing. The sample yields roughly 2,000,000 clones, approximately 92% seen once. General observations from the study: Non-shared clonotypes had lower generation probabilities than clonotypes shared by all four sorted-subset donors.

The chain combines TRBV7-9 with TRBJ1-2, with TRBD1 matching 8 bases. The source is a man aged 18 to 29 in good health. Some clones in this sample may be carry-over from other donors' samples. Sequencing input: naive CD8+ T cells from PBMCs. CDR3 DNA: TGTGCCAGCAGCTTAGGAACAGGGGGATCCAGTGGCTACACCTTC. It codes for CASSLGTGGSSGYTF.